This T cell receptor (beta chain) was sequenced in a study of shared clonotypes between healthy human individuals. The repertoire was sequenced with immunoSEQ multiplex PCR; TCRdb's copy has only in-frame clones and lacks some. The sample lists more than 2 million clones; around 95% were seen once. This clone has only one observation. Germline V gene sequence: CDR1 SEHNR, CDR2 FQNEAQ (reference sequence). The V gene lost 5 bases and the J gene lost 5 bases, with 13 bases spanning the gap. The CDR3 has 15 amino acids. The sequence was obtained from a man younger than 30 in good health. The rearrangement joins TRBV7-9 to TRBJ1-6; D perhaps matches TRBD1 (5 bases). Sequenced input: naive CD4+ T cells sorted from blood. The subset here: CD45RA+ positively selected. The CDR3 sequence: CASSTVMGDNSPLHF. The CDR3 nucleotides are TGTGCCAGCAGCACCGTGATGGGGGATAATTCACCCCTCCACTTT.